These 31 T cell receptor beta chains share one sample of origin, sequenced in a study of blood T cell repertoires in COVID-19. Method: immunoSEQ multiplex PCR; TCRdb's copy keeps in-frame clones and lacks some. The top ten clones hold around 0.7% of a sample with under 250,000 clones, 80% to 90% of them seen once. Sequencing input: peripheral blood. These receptors were taken from a man aged 40-55 years with acute or convalescent COVID-19.

V usage is TRBV9 and J usage is TRBJ1-5, with 7 bases matching TRBD1. This CDR3 contains 14 residues. The trim removed 3 bases at V and 4 bases at J, leaving 4 bases unmatched. The germline V gene encodes CDR1 SGDLS and CDR2 YYNGEE. CDR3 protein: CASSARGLNQPQHF. The CDR3 coding sequence is TGTGCCAGCAGCGCCAGGGGGTTGAATCAGCCCCAGCATTTT.

This chain connects TRBV9 to TRBJ1-2; D is uncertain. From germline, CDR1 is SGDLS and CDR2 YYNGEE. The length of the CDR3 is 15 residues. The V end lost 0 bases, the J end lost 4 bases, and 13 bases lay between the germline ends. CDR3: CASSVGSGSIYGYTF. Here the CDR3 DNA reads TGTGCCAGCAGCGTAGGATCGGGATCCATCTATGGCTACACCTTC. Drawing the rest from reference TRBV9 and TRBJ1-2, the complete variable domain is DSGVTQTPKHLITATGQRVTLRCSPRSGDLSVYWYQQSLDQGLQFLIQYYNGEERAKGNILERFSAQQFPDLHSELNLSSLELGDSALYFCASSVGSGSIYGYTFGSGTRLTVV.

This clone was detected a few times. The V call is TRBV7-9, the J call TRBJ2-1, with TRBD1 matching over 9 bases. This CDR3 is 12 amino acids long. The ends lost 3 bases at V and 9 bases at J; junction bases unmatched: 0. CDR1 is SEHNR, CDR2 FQNEAQ, per germline (reference sequence). The CDR3 region is CASSLTGGEQFF. The DNA for the CDR3 is TGTGCCAGCAGCTTGACAGGGGGTGAGCAGTTCTTC.

The chain recombines TRBV3-1 (or the pseudogene TRBV3-2) with TRBJ1-1; D is unclear. Germline CDR1 reads LGHDT; CDR2 reads YNNKEL (reference sequence). The CDR3 has 14 residues. V was pared by 4 bases and J by 8 bases, with 17 bases between. The CDR3 reads CASSPGERGREAFF. DNA of the CDR3: TGTGCCAGCAGCCCCGGGGAGCGGGGTCGCGAAGCTTTCTTT.

This chain joins TRBV4-1 and TRBJ1-1; D remains ambiguous. V was shortened by 4 bases and J by 3 bases, with 12 bases between the two germline ends. The length of the CDR3 is 14 residues. CDR1 MGHRA and CDR2 YSYEKL come from the germline V gene. CDR3 amino acids: CASSPDSLDTEAFF. In DNA, the CDR3 is TGCGCCAGCAGCCCCGACTCTCTAGACACTGAAGCTTTCTTT.

This rearrangement joins TRBV19 to TRBJ1-2; no reliable D call. The CDR3 is made up of 13 amino acids. V lost 4 bases and J lost 4, with 10 bases in between. Germline CDR1 and CDR2: LNHDA and SQIVND (reference sequence). Here the CDR3 DNA reads TGTGCCAGTAGTAGTACAGTGCGCTATGGCTACACCTTC. This encodes CASSSTVRYGYTF.

V is TRBV19 and J is TRBJ2-5; 7 bases match TRBD2. The CDR3 covers 14 residues. V dropped 3 bases and J dropped 5; count of bases not matched to a gene: 6. Germline lookup yields CDR1 LNHDA and CDR2 SQIVND (reference sequence). CDR3 loop: CASSILSGGETQYF. The CDR3 nucleotides read TGTGCCAGTAGTATTTTATCCGGGGGGGAGACCCAGTACTTC.

V and J are TRBV6-5 and TRBJ2-7; 10 nucleotides agree with TRBD1. Germline assignment: CDR1 MNHEY and CDR2 SVGAGI. After removal of 6 bases from V and 6 bases from J, the junction contained 8 bases not matched to a gene. This CDR3 is built from 14 residues. The CDR3 reads CASSLSTGGLEQYF. DNA for the CDR3: TGTGCCAGCAGCCTATCGACAGGGGGCCTCGAGCAGTACTTC.

The chain employs TRBV6-6 and TRBJ1-2, with 7 bases identical to TRBD1. The CDR3 loop spans 13 amino acids. Losses at the gene ends were 2 bases for V and 6 bases for J; bases not matched to a gene: 3. CDR1 is MNHNY, CDR2 SVGAGI, per germline (reference sequence). In DNA, the CDR3 is TGTGCCAGCAGTTACGCGGACAGGAATGGCTACACCTTC. Amino acids: CASSYADRNGYTF.

V is TRBV30 and J is TRBJ1-3; D perhaps matches TRBD1 (6 bases). Trimming stripped 4 bases from V and 0 bases from J, with 10 bases between. Per germline, CDR1 GTSNPN and CDR2 SVGIG (reference sequence). This CDR3 contains 14 residues. In nucleotides, the CDR3 is TGTGCCTGGACGACAGGTCACTCTGGAAACACCATATATTTT. Its protein is CAWTTGHSGNTIYF.

J is TRBJ2-5 and V is TRBV13; 9 positions agree with TRBD1. This CDR3 comprises 15 residues. Germline assignment: CDR1 PRHDT and CDR2 FYEKMQ (reference sequence). The V segment lost 5 bases and the J segment 5 bases; nucleotides outside the gene matches: 9. The CDR3 here is CASSGRDREVETQYF. For the CDR3, the DNA is TGTGCCAGCAGCGGGCGGGACAGGGAGGTCGAGACCCAGTACTTC.

This clone was recorded once. The chain combines TRBV28 with TRBJ2-5, with 7 bases lining up with TRBD2. The CDR3 length is 13 residues. J lost 5 bases, V lost 6 bases, and 6 bases had no gene match. Per germline, CDR1 MDHEN and CDR2 SYDVKM. The CDR3 loop is CASSLGRGETQYF. The CDR3 coding sequence is TGTGCCAGCAGCTTGGGGCGGGGGGAGACCCAGTACTTC.

CDR3 sequence reads: CASSLTGFFGANVLTF. CDR3 nucleotides: TGTGCCAGCAGTTTAACAGGGTTCTTTGGGGCCAACGTCCTGACTTTC. The V gene is TRBV27, the J gene TRBJ2-6; TRBD1 is a possible D gene (6 bases). The CDR3 is 16 residues long. The ends were cut back, 2 bases at V and 3 bases at J, with 11 bases in the middle. Germline V lookup: CDR1 MNHEY, CDR2 SMNVEV (reference sequence).

The gene calls are TRBV3-1 (or the pseudogene TRBV3-2) and TRBJ2-5; 7 bases align to TRBD1. CDR3 length equals 14 residues. The V gene end was trimmed by 7 bases and the J gene end by 2 bases; junction bases not matched to a gene: 7. The V gene's germline CDR1 is LGHDT and CDR2 YNNKEL (reference sequence). The CDR3 DNA follows: TGTGCCAGCACGCCGGGACAGCCGCAAGAGACCCAGTACTTC. It codes for CASTPGQPQETQYF.

The chain links TRBV5-4 to TRBJ2-1; TRBD1 agrees at 9 bases. Trimming cost V 4 bases and J 9 bases; bases outside gene matches: 8. Looked up from germline, CDR1 is SGHNT and CDR2 is YYREEE (reference sequence). The CDR3 is 14 residues long. The CDR3 bases are TGTGCCAGCAGCGTGGGACAGGGCCTAGGTGAGCAGTTCTTC. Translating gives CASSVGQGLGEQFF.

The gene calls are TRBV27 and TRBJ1-2; 7 bases are shared with TRBD1. The J segment lost 5 bases and the V segment lost 2 bases, leaving 5 bases of the junction unmatched. From germline, CDR1 is MNHEY and CDR2 SMNVEV (reference sequence). This CDR3 has 14 amino acids. CDR3 coding DNA: TGTGCCAGCAGTTTACAGGGGGGAAGGTATGGCTACACCTTC. Amino acids: CASSLQGGRYGYTF.

V usage is TRBV4-1 and J usage is TRBJ1-1, with D tentatively TRBD1 (5 bases). The CDR3 totals 15 residues. Germline V gene lookup returns CDR1 MGHRA and CDR2 YSYEKL. V was clipped by 3 bases and J by 0 bases, with 11 bases between them. The CDR3, as DNA: TGCGCCAGCAGCCACATCGGGGGTATGAACACTGAAGCTTTCTTT. Encoded protein: CASSHIGGMNTEAFF.

The chain's CDR3 is CASSNRQGIQPQHF. CDR3 nucleotides: TGTGCCAGCAGTAACCGACAGGGTATTCAGCCCCAGCATTTT. The chain uses TRBV2 and TRBJ1-5; 7 bases match TRBD1. Germline CDR1 is SNHLY and CDR2 is FYNNEI. The ends lost 5 bases at V and 6 bases at J; junction bases unmatched: 7. The CDR3 runs 14 residues.

The V gene is TRBV7-2, the J gene TRBJ2-7; TRBD2 is a possible D gene (5 bases). Between the trimmed V and J ends, which lost 3 bases and 5 bases, there was a span of 8 bases. CDR3 size: 12 residues. Germline-derived CDR1 and CDR2 are SGHTA and FQGNSA. CDR3 in amino acids: CASSLRVHEQYF. The CDR3 DNA reads as TGTGCCAGCAGCTTGAGGGTACACGAGCAGTACTTC. Combining the CDR3 with reference TRBV7-2 and TRBJ2-7 gives the whole variable domain GAGVSQSPSNKVTEKGKDVELRCDPISGHTALYWYRQSLGQGLEFLIYFQGNSAPDKSGLPSDRFSAERTGGSVSTLTIQRTQQEDSAVYLCASSLRVHEQYFGPGTRLTVT.

The chain carries TRBV10-3 and TRBJ2-3; the D gene is possibly TRBD1 (6 bases). This CDR3 has 13 amino acids. The germline CDR1 and CDR2 sequences are ENHRY and SYGVKD. V lost 11 bases and J 6 bases, leaving 18 bases between the germline ends. The CDR3 DNA reads as TGTGCCCTGAGGGGACACGGCTCGGATACGCAGTATTTT. As protein: CALRGHGSDTQYF.

At least ten counts were recorded for this clone. This chain links TRBV11-2 with TRBJ1-5; D possibly corresponds to TRBD1 (6 bases). V shed 0 bases and J shed 7 bases, with 16 bases lying between them. Germline V CDR1 and CDR2: SGHAT, FQNNGV. This CDR3 contains 16 residues. The chain's CDR3 is CASSLDDRQGTQPQHF. The CDR3 nucleotides read TGTGCCAGCAGCTTAGATGATCGGCAGGGGACACAGCCCCAGCATTTT.

The rearrangement joins TRBV5-1 to TRBJ2-1; 7 nucleotides agree with TRBD2. Germline-derived CDR1 and CDR2 are SGHRS and YFSETQ. The CDR3 runs to 16 residues. Losses at the gene ends were 5 bases for V and 3 bases for J; bases not matched to a gene: 11. The CDR3 bases are TGCGCCAGCAGGGGAAGCGGGGACCCCTACTACAATGAGCAGTTCTTC. Its protein product is CASRGSGDPYYNEQFF.

This rearrangement joins TRBV2 to TRBJ2-5, with a tentative D call TRBD2 (7 bases). The germline V and J ends were trimmed by 1 base and 5 bases, with 23 bases remaining between them. Germline CDR1 is SNHLY and CDR2 is FYNNEI. The CDR3 runs to 18 residues. The CDR3 DNA reads TGTGCCAGCAGTGAAGAATACGGAGCGGGACCGGGGGGCGAGACCCAGTACTTC. Its protein is CASSEEYGAGPGGETQYF.

The chain employs TRBV27 and TRBJ2-1; perhaps TRBD2 as D (6 bases). There are 16 residues in the CDR3. Germline V gene lookup returns CDR1 MNHEY and CDR2 SMNVEV (reference sequence). With 3 bases removed from V and 0 bases from J, the gap between germline ends came to 12 bases. DNA for the CDR3: TGTGCCAGCAGTTTGGACTACCCGAGCTCCTACAATGAGCAGTTCTTC. Translating gives CASSLDYPSSYNEQFF.

The rearrangement uses TRBV7-9 and TRBJ1-5, with unresolved D. V was trimmed by 5 bases and J by 6 bases, leaving 8 bases between them. CDR3 length: 12 residues. The germline V gene has CDR1 SEHNR and CDR2 FQNEAQ (reference sequence). CDR3 sequence reads: CASSRPGQPQHF. As DNA, the CDR3 is TGTGCCAGCAGCCGTCCAGGTCAGCCCCAGCATTTT.

This clone was counted a few times. V usage is TRBV11-2 and J usage is TRBJ2-7; D gene ambiguous. CDR3 size: 15 residues. The ends were cut back, 1 base at V and 0 bases at J, with 10 bases in the middle. Germline V gene lookup returns CDR1 SGHAT and CDR2 FQNNGV. The CDR3 sequence: CASSLGVRSSYEQYF. As DNA, the CDR3 is TGTGCCAGCAGCTTAGGGGTGCGGAGCTCCTACGAGCAGTACTTC.

The chain couples TRBV28 to TRBJ1-1; D possibly corresponds to TRBD1 (5 bases). The CDR3 length is 14 residues. From germline, CDR1 is MDHEN and CDR2 SYDVKM. The V end lost 5 bases, the J end lost 1 base, and 11 bases lay between the germline ends. CDR3 protein: CASSEVQENTEAFF. The DNA for the CDR3 is TGTGCCAGCAGTGAGGTACAGGAGAACACTGAAGCTTTCTTT.

The V call is TRBV7-9, the J call TRBJ2-5; D may be TRBD2 (6 bases). Germline assignment: CDR1 SEHNR and CDR2 FQNEAQ (reference sequence). The CDR3 is 14 residues long. Trimming removed 5 bases at V and 5 bases at J, with 15 bases between. This CDR3 is CASSPPGTGETQYF. In nucleotides, the CDR3 is TGTGCCAGCAGCCCACCAGGGACTGGTGAGACCCAGTACTTC.

J is TRBJ2-5 and V is TRBV3-1 (or the pseudogene TRBV3-2); 8 bases are shared with TRBD2. Per germline, CDR1 LGHDT and CDR2 YNNKEL (reference sequence). Losses at the gene ends were 1 base for V and 5 bases for J; bases not matched to a gene: 6. The CDR3 is 15 residues long. CDR3 loop: CASSQARTSSETQYF. DNA for the CDR3: TGTGCCAGCAGCCAAGCGAGGACTAGCAGCGAGACCCAGTACTTC.

The chain recombines TRBV5-4 with TRBJ1-4; D not resolved. Germline V gene lookup returns CDR1 SGHNT and CDR2 YYREEE (reference sequence). Trimming removed 3 bases at V and 3 bases at J, with 9 bases between. CDR3 length equals 14 residues. For the CDR3, the DNA is TGTGCCAGCAGCTCCCAGGAATCTAATGAAAAACTGTTTTTT. Its protein product is CASSSQESNEKLFF.

The chain links TRBV18 to TRBJ2-3, with 10 bases matching TRBD2. The CDR3 spans 18 residues. Trimming took 6 bases from V and 4 from J; bases not matched to a gene: 16. The germline V gene encodes CDR1 KGHSH and CDR2 LQKENI. CDR3: CASSTVGTAGGPADTQYF. The DNA for the CDR3 is TGTGCCAGCTCCACCGTCGGGACAGCGGGAGGGCCCGCAGATACGCAGTATTTT.